The rows below give T cell receptor beta chains drawn from one sample of a study of beta chain features in type 1 diabetes. Method: immunoSEQ multiplex PCR; TCRdb's copy keeps in-frame clones and lacks some. The table has about 150,000 clones, roughly a tenth seen once. The sequenced sample was central memory CD4+ T cells from blood. These receptors were obtained from a man aged 18 to 35 in good health. The CDR3 runs from the conserved cysteine through the conserved F or W. Each record gives: V gene, CDR3 protein.

v_call: TRBV28
cdr3_aa: CASSSPLGVGGTYGYTF

v_call: TRBV19
cdr3_aa: CASRRDSRYEQYF

v_call: TRBV7-9
cdr3_aa: CASSSGGGFEQYF

v_call: TRBV9
cdr3_aa: CASSVDAGGTYEQYF

v_call: TRBV5-4
cdr3_aa: CASSSGLAGEQYF

v_call: TRBV18
cdr3_aa: CASSPNHVEAQGYTF

v_call: TRBV4-3
cdr3_aa: CASSQDGQGSSPLHF

v_call: TRBV4-3
cdr3_aa: CASSQELAGGETQYF

v_call: TRBV9
cdr3_aa: CASSVAGGYGYTF

v_call: TRBV23-1
cdr3_aa: CASTTDTQYF

v_call: TRBV5-6
cdr3_aa: CASSRSQDRVYGYTF

v_call: TRBV6-5
cdr3_aa: CASSLQGAHQPQHF

v_call: TRBV4-1
cdr3_aa: CASSQGTGANYGYTF

v_call: TRBV6-6
cdr3_aa: CASRNTENYNSPLHF

v_call: TRBV7-2
cdr3_aa: CASSLRSGGGGGELFF

v_call: TRBV7-2
cdr3_aa: CASSSFPGLGGTGELFF